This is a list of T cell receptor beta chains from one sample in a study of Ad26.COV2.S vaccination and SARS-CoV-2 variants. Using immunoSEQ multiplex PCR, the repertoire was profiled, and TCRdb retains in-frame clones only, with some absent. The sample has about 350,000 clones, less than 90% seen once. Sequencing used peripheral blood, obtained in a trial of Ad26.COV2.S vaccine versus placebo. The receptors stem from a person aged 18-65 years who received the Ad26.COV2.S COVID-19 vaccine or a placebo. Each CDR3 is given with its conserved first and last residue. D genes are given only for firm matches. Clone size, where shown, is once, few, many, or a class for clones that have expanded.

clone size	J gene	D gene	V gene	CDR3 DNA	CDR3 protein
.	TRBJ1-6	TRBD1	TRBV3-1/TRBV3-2	TGTGCCAGCAGGGAGGCCACCTCAGGGGGGAACTCACCCCTCCATTTT	CASREATSGGNSPLHF
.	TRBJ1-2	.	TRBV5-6	TGTGCCAGCGGGGGTAGGGACTATGGCTACACCTTC	CASGGRDYGYTF
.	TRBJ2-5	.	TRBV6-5	TGTGCCAGCAGTTACTCCGGTTCCCCGGTTCTCGAGACCCAGTACTTC	CASSYSGSPVLETQYF
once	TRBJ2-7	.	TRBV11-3	TGTGCCAGCAGCTTGTCTCGGTCGCGCGAGCAGTACTTC	CASSLSRSREQYF
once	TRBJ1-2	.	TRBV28	TGTGCCAGCAGTCCACAGCAGAAGGGTAACTATGGCTACACCTTC	CASSPQQKGNYGYTF
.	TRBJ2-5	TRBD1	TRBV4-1	TGCGCCAGCAGCCAATTGGGACAGGGGGGAGAGACCCAGTACTTC	CASSQLGQGGETQYF
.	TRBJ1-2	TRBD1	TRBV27	TGTGCCAGCAGTTTGGGACAGCATAACTATGGCTACACCTTC	CASSLGQHNYGYTF
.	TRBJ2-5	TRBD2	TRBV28	TGTGCCAGCCGAAGTAGCGGGGGGGTAGGGACCCAGTACTTC	CASRSSGGVGTQYF
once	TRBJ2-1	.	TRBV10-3	TGTGCCATCAGTGAGTCGACGGAGGGGGTTAAGCAGTTCTTC	CAISESTEGVKQFF
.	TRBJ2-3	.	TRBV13	TGTGCCAGCAGCCCTACGGACAGTAGCACAGATACGCAGTATTTT	CASSPTDSSTDTQYF
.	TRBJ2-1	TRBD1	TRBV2	TGTGCCAGCAGTGAAGGACAGGGCTTGGGCAATGAGCAGTTCTTC	CASSEGQGLGNEQFF
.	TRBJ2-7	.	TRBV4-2	TGTGCCAGCAGCCAGGAGGGCAACGAGCAGTACTTC	CASSQEGNEQYF
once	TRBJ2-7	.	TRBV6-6	TGTGCCAGCACCGACGGGTCCTACGAGCAGTACTTC	CASTDGSYEQYF
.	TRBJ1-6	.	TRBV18	TGTGCCAGCTCACCGGGGGAGGATTCACCCCTCCACTTT	CASSPGEDSPLHF
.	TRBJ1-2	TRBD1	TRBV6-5	TGTGCCAGCAGTCGACAGGGCTCCGGGGGCTACACCTTC	CASSRQGSGGYTF
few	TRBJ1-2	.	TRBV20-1	TGCAGTGCACGAGGGGTCTATGGCTACACCTTC	CSARGVYGYTF
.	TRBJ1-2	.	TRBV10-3	TGTGCCATCAGTCTTACGGACGGACAGCCTTATGGCTACACCTTC	CAISLTDGQPYGYTF
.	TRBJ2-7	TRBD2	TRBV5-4	TGTGCCAGCAGCTTAAATCGGGGACTAGCGAACTACGAGCAGTACTTC	CASSLNRGLANYEQYF
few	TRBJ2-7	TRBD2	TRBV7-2	TGTGCCAGCAGCTTCCTAGCGGGACCCTACGAGCAGTACTTC	CASSFLAGPYEQYF
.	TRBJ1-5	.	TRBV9	TGTGCCAGCAGCGTAGAGAGTGATCGTCAGCCCCAGCATTTT	CASSVESDRQPQHF
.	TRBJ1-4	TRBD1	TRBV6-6	TGTGCCAGCAGGGCGGGACAGGGAGTAGAAAAACTGTTTTTT	CASRAGQGVEKLFF
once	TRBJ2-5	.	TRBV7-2	TGTGCCAGCAGCTCGACACGCGTGGGGCAAGAGACCCAGTACTTC	CASSSTRVGQETQYF
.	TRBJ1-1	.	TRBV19	TGTGCCAGTATTAATCGTGGAGAACTGAACACTGAAGCTTTCTTT	CASINRGELNTEAFF
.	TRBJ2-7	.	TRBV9	TGTGCCAGCAGCGTAGGAACAGCTGGTGGGCTCTCCTACGAGCAGTACTTC	CASSVGTAGGLSYEQYF
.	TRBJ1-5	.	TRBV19	TGTGCCAGTAGTATTGAGGCAGGGACGAGCAATCAGCCCCAGCATTTT	CASSIEAGTSNQPQHF
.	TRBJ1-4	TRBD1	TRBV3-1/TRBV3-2	TGTGCCAGCAGCCAAGGGTTCCAGGGGGCAGGGGAAAAACTGTTTTTT	CASSQGFQGAGEKLFF
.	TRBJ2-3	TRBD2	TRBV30	TGTGCCTGGAGTGCTAGCGGGTATACGCAGTATTTT	CAWSASGYTQYF
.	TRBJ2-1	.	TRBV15	TGTGCCACCAGCAGAGAACTTGGGGGATCCTACAATGAGCAGTTCTTC	CATSRELGGSYNEQFF